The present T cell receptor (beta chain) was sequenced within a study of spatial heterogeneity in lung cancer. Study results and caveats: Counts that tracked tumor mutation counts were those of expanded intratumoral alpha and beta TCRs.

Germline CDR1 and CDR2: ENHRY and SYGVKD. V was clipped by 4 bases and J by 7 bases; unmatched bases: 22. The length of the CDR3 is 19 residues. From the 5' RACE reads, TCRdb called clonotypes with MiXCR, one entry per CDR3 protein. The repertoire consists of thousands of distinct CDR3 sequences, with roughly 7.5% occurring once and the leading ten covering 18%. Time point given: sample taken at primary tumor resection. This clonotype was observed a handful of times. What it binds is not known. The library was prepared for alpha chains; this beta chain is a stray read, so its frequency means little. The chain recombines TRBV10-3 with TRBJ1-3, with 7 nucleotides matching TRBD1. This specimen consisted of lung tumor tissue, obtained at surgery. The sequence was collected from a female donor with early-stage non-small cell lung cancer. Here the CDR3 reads CAISAITGVATIGVNTIYF. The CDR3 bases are TGTGCCATCAGTGCGATAACAGGGGTGGCTACGATAGGGGTCAACACCATATATTTT.